A single sample is the source of the 12 T cell receptor beta chains below, sequenced in a study of persistence of HIV-infected CD4 T cells. The libraries were made with immunoSEQ version 4 in survey mode. Only in-frame clones appear in the TCRdb table, and some are missing; sequencing was by immunoSEQ multiplex PCR. The profile shows about 45,000 clones, just under 90% of them singletons. Their recognized antigens are unknown. Anti-CD3/anti-CD28 beads served as a nonspecific positive control stimulus. Responding CD4+ T cells were sorted by upregulation of both CD40 ligand and CD69. The sequencing here drew on CD4+ T cells sorted from PBMCs after roughly 19-hour stimulation, taken from a patient who received antiretroviral therapy. These receptor sequences come from an adult woman with HIV who was CMV-seropositive.

This sequence joins TRBV2 and TRBJ2-1; no clear D gene. The CDR3 length is 14 residues. V dropped 7 bases and J dropped 7 bases, with 17 bases sitting between them. The germline gives CDR1 SNHLY, CDR2 FYNNEI. CDR3 loop: CASTSWDTSNEQFF. The CDR3 DNA follows: TGTGCCAGCACTAGTTGGGATACGTCTAATGAGCAGTTCTTC.

The gene calls are TRBV5-4 and TRBJ1-1; D unresolved. The germline CDR1 and CDR2 sequences are SGHNT and YYREEE (reference sequence). This CDR3 is 15 amino acids long. The V end lost 6 bases, the J end lost 1 base, and 16 bases lay between the germline ends. CDR3 region: CASIPQTPGNTEAFF. The CDR3 DNA follows: TGTGCCAGCATCCCGCAGACCCCAGGGAACACTGAAGCTTTCTTT. Full variable domain (rest looked up from reference TRBV5-4 and TRBJ1-1): ETGVTQSPTHLIKTRGQQVTLRCSSQSGHNTVSWYQQALGQGPQFIFQYYREEENGRGNFPPRFSGLQFPNYSSELNVNALELDDSALYLCASIPQTPGNTEAFFGQGTRLTVV.

The chain has TRBV7-3 and TRBJ2-3; TRBD2 is a possible D gene (6 bases). The CDR3 is 12 amino acids. The V and J ends lost 5 bases and 14 bases respectively, with 17 bases between them. From germline, CDR1 is SGHTA and CDR2 FQGTGA. CDR3 nucleotide sequence: TGTGCCAGCAGCCGCGGGGCTACCATGGTGTATTTT. It yields the protein CASSRGATMVYF.

The rearrangement joins TRBV7-3 to TRBJ2-5; D is ambiguous. CDR1 SGHTA and CDR2 FQGTGA come from the germline V gene. Trimming removed 4 bases at V and 1 base at J, with 7 bases between. The CDR3 is 13 residues long. The CDR3 nucleotides read TGTGCCAGCAGCTCCCAGCCCCAAGAGACCCAGTACTTC. As protein: CASSSQPQETQYF. The full variable domain, its missing parts supplied by reference TRBV7-3 and TRBJ2-5, is GAGVSQTPSNKVTEKGKYVELRCDPISGHTALYWYRQSLGQGPEFLIYFQGTGAADDSGLPNDRFFAVRPEGSVSTLKIQRTERGDSAVYLCASSSQPQETQYFGPGTRLLVL.

This rearrangement joins TRBV19 to TRBJ2-1; a weak D match, TRBD2 (5 bases). Germline V gene lookup returns CDR1 LNHDA and CDR2 SQIVND (reference sequence). The CDR3 has 16 amino acids. The V end was cut by 6 bases, the J end by 1 base, with 16 bases between. CDR3 region: CASSLHSEPSYNEQFF. CDR3 nucleotide sequence: TGTGCCAGTAGCCTTCATAGCGAGCCGTCCTACAATGAGCAGTTCTTC.

The rearrangement joins TRBV7-8 to TRBJ1-3; no definite D call. Trimming left V 5 bases short and J 0 bases short, with 17 bases between. Germline assignment: CDR1 SGHVS and CDR2 FQNEAQ. This CDR3 is built from 17 residues. CDR3 DNA: TGTGCCAGCAGCCTCCAGCGGCGGCTGAGCTCTGGAAACACCATATATTTT. It translates to CASSLQRRLSSGNTIYF.

This clone was counted once. The rearrangement joins TRBV11-1 to TRBJ2-2, with TRBD1 identical over 7 bases. The CDR3 sequence is 15 residues long. V shed 11 bases, J shed 1 base, and the junction held 10 bases outside the gene matches. Germline V gene lookup returns CDR1 SGHAT and CDR2 FQDESV (reference sequence). The CDR3 bases are TGTGCCTGTACCTCCCGGACAGGGAACACCGGGGAGCTGTTTTTT. Translating it yields CACTSRTGNTGELFF.

The chain combines TRBV5-1 with TRBJ2-1, with TRBD1 identical over 7 bases. This CDR3 is built from 16 residues. CDR1 is SGHRS, CDR2 YFSETQ, per germline. Losses at the gene ends were 1 base for V and 3 bases for J; bases not matched to a gene: 7. CDR3 DNA: TGCGCCAGCAGCTTGTTAGGGGGCGACGACTACAATGAGCAGTTCTTC. Amino acids: CASSLLGGDDYNEQFF.

The chain combines TRBV18 with TRBJ2-2; D ambiguous. V lost 6 bases and J lost 3, with 8 bases in between. This CDR3 contains 13 residues. Per the germline V gene, CDR1 is KGHSH and CDR2 is LQKENI. This CDR3 is CASSLKDTGELFF. The DNA for the CDR3 is TGTGCCAGCTCCCTTAAAGACACCGGGGAGCTGTTTTTT.

This clone has just a few counts. The chain couples TRBV20-1 to TRBJ1-5; D is undetermined. The length of the CDR3 is 9 residues. The germline CDR1 and CDR2 sequences are DFQATT and SNEGSKA (reference sequence). Trimming pared 4 bases from V and 11 bases from J, leaving 6 bases between. The CDR3 nucleotides read TGCAGTGCTATAGAGACCCAGCATTTT. Amino acids: CSAIETQHF.

The chain recombines TRBV7-2 with TRBJ2-7; 8 bases match TRBD1. The CDR3 length is 15 residues. Trimming took 2 bases from V and 5 from J; bases not matched to a gene: 8. CDR1 is SGHTA and CDR2 is FQGNSA in the germline V gene. The CDR3 DNA sequence: TGTGCCAGCAGCTTATCCAGGGGGCGCTGGAACGAGCAGTACTTC. Amino acid sequence: CASSLSRGRWNEQYF.

V and J are TRBV5-5 and TRBJ2-3; 8 bases are a match to TRBD1. V lost 4 bases, J lost 0 bases, and 4 bases stayed unmatched. Germline loops: CDR1 SGHKS, CDR2 YYEKEE (reference sequence). This CDR3 is 15 amino acids long. CDR3 residues: CASSRQGPSTDTQYF. The DNA of the CDR3 is TGTGCCAGCAGCCGACAGGGGCCTAGCACAGATACGCAGTATTTT.